This T cell receptor (beta chain) was profiled in a study of blood T cell repertoires in COVID-19. Study overall: Some COVID-19 samples were acute and others convalescent; all came from the United States, Italy and Spain. Sample material is recorded as cDNA or gDNA derived from T cells, B-cell-depleted T cells, or PBMCs.

In the original workflow: Reference gene primer amplification gave estimated nucleated cell counts. This table comes from immunoSEQ multiplex PCR, and its TCRdb copy is limited to in-frame clones, with some not included. The V and J calls and clone size come from that table; D and trimming were worked out from the DNA. The sample has roughly 100,000 clones; approximately 84% are singletons. This CDR3 has 14 amino acids. V lost 0 bases and J lost 1, with 7 bases in between. Germline lookup yields CDR1 SGHRS and CDR2 YFSETQ. The chain uses TRBV5-1 and TRBJ1-1; D is undetermined. This clonotype was obtained from a woman between 55 and 75 years old with acute or convalescent COVID-19. Sequenced input: peripheral blood. The CDR3 DNA sequence: TGCGCCAGCAGCTTGGACTTTCCGAACACTGAAGCTTTCTTT. Translation: CASSLDFPNTEAFF.